This entry lists 10 T cell receptor beta chains sequenced from one sample in a study of OX40 agonist ivuxolimab in advanced cancers. Produced via immunoSEQ multiplex PCR; TCRdb's table is partial and in-frame only. The sample lists about 73,000 clones; approximately 90% were seen once. The material was CD4+ or CD8+ T cells sorted from blood, obtained in a trial of the OX40 agonist ivuxolimab. The receptors come from an adult with an advanced solid tumor such as melanoma, head and neck, liver or kidney cancer.

This sequence joins TRBV5-1 and TRBJ2-1, with 7 bases matching TRBD2. Unmatched junction bases numbered 13, after V lost 0 bases and J lost 7 bases. The CDR3 totals 17 residues. Germline assignment: CDR1 SGHRS and CDR2 YFSETQ. CDR3 loop: CASSLVSSRGLGNEQFF. CDR3 nucleotide sequence: TGCGCCAGCAGCTTGGTTTCTTCACGCGGACTAGGGAATGAGCAGTTCTTC. The full variable domain, rest sourced from reference TRBV5-1 and TRBJ2-1, is KAGVTQTPRYLIKTRGQQVTLSCSPISGHRSVSWYQQTPGQGLQFLFEYFSETQRNKGNFPGRFSGRQFSNSRSEMNVSTLELGDSALYLCASSLVSSRGLGNEQFFGPGTRLTVL.

The rearrangement links TRBV5-1 to TRBJ1-3; TRBD1 might be the D (6 bases). Trimming took 4 bases from V and 1 from J, leaving 12 bases between them. The CDR3 is made up of 15 amino acids. Germline assignment: CDR1 SGHRS and CDR2 YFSETQ. For the CDR3, the DNA is TGCGCCAGCAGCCCACAAGGACAGTCTGGAAACACCATATATTTT. This sequence encodes CASSPQGQSGNTIYF. Filled out from reference TRBV5-1 and TRBJ1-3, the complete variable domain reads KAGVTQTPRYLIKTRGQQVTLSCSPISGHRSVSWYQQTPGQGLQFLFEYFSETQRNKGNFPGRFSGRQFSNSRSEMNVSTLELGDSALYLCASSPQGQSGNTIYFGEGSWLTVV.

V gene TRBV19 combines with J gene TRBJ1-1; D is uncertain. This CDR3 comprises 13 residues. The germline V gene has CDR1 LNHDA and CDR2 SQIVND (reference sequence). Deletions cut 8 bases from V and 10 bases from J, with 20 bases between. The CDR3 protein is CASCEGNGLRAFF. In DNA form, the CDR3 reads TGTGCCAGTTGCGAAGGGAACGGGTTAAGAGCTTTCTTT.

The J gene is TRBJ1-2, the V gene TRBV5-5; D is undetermined. CDR3 size: 16 residues. In germline, CDR1 is SGHKS, CDR2 YYEKEE (reference sequence). Trimming took off 0 bases at V and 0 bases at J, with 12 bases between the two ends. CDR3: CASSLAPSPANYGYTF. CDR3 DNA sequence: TGTGCCAGCAGCTTGGCCCCATCTCCAGCTAACTATGGCTACACCTTC.

V gene TRBV7-6 combines with J gene TRBJ1-3; a weak D match, TRBD1 (5 bases). The length of the CDR3 is 16 residues. Germline V gene data show CDR1 as SGHVS and CDR2 as FNYEAQ. Trimming took 0 bases from V and 1 from J, leaving 10 bases between them. CDR3 bases: TGTGCCAGCAGCTTAGCGGGCAGGGCATCTGGAAACACCATATATTTT. This encodes CASSLAGRASGNTIYF.

V gene TRBV7-9 combines with J gene TRBJ2-5, with TRBD2 identical over 13 bases. V shed 2 bases and J 3 bases; nucleotides not matched to a gene: 9. The CDR3 is 18 residues long. The germline gives CDR1 SEHNR, CDR2 FQNEAQ (reference sequence). The CDR3 nucleotides are TGTGCCAGCAGCTTATATTTAGGACTAGCGGGAGATAAAGAGACCCAGTACTTC. It specifies CASSLYLGLAGDKETQYF.

The chain combines TRBV2 with TRBJ1-3; 8 positions agree with TRBD1. This CDR3 comprises 15 residues. V was clipped by 6 bases and J by 2 bases; unmatched bases: 6. Germline V gene lookup returns CDR1 SNHLY and CDR2 FYNNEI. In nucleotides, the CDR3 is TGTGCCAGCAGGGACAGGGACTTTCCTGGAAACACCATATATTTT. Its protein is CASRDRDFPGNTIYF.

This clone was observed a single time. The chain employs TRBV2 and TRBJ2-1, with D hard to call. The V gene's germline CDR1 is SNHLY and CDR2 FYNNEI. V was cut by 6 bases and J by 3 bases, with 9 bases left in between. CDR3 size: 13 residues. In DNA form, the CDR3 reads TGTGCCAGCAGGCCTACAGTCTACAATGAGCAGTTCTTC. This translates into CASRPTVYNEQFF.

This chain connects TRBV28 to TRBJ2-3, with 10 nucleotides matching TRBD2. There are 16 residues in the CDR3. Germline V gene lookup returns CDR1 MDHEN and CDR2 SYDVKM. V was pared by 7 bases and J by 6 bases, with 13 bases of the junction left unmatched. CDR3: CASTRLLAGVSDTQYF. The CDR3 DNA follows: TGTGCCAGCACCCGTTTGCTAGCGGGAGTCTCTGATACGCAGTATTTT.

This chain uses TRBV19 with TRBJ2-5; TRBD2 agrees at 9 bases. The ends lost 7 bases at V and 5 bases at J; junction bases unmatched: 11. The CDR3 runs to 15 residues. Germline CDR1 and CDR2: LNHDA and SQIVND (reference sequence). The CDR3 nucleotides read TGTGCCAGTAAGGTTAGCGGGAGCGGCGCGGAGACCCAGTACTTC. It translates to CASKVSGSGAETQYF.